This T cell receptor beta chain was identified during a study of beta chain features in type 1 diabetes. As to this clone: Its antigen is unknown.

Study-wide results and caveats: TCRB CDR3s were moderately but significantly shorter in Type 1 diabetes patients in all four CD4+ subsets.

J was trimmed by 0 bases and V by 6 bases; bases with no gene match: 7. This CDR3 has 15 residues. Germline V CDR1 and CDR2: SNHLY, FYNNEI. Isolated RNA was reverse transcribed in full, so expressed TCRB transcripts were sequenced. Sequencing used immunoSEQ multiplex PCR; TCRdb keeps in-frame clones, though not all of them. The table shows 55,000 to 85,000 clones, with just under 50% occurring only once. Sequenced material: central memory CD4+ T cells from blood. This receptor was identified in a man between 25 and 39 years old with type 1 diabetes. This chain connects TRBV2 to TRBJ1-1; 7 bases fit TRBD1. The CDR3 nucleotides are TGTGCCAGCAGCCGGACAGGACTCATGAACACTGAAGCTTTCTTT. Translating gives CASSRTGLMNTEAFF. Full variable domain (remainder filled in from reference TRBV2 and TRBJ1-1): EPEVTQTPSHQVTQMGQEVILRCVPISNHLYFYWYRQILGQKVEFLVSFYNNEISEKSEIFDDQFSVERPDGSNFTLKIRSTKLEDSAMYFCASSRTGLMNTEAFFGQGTRLTVV.